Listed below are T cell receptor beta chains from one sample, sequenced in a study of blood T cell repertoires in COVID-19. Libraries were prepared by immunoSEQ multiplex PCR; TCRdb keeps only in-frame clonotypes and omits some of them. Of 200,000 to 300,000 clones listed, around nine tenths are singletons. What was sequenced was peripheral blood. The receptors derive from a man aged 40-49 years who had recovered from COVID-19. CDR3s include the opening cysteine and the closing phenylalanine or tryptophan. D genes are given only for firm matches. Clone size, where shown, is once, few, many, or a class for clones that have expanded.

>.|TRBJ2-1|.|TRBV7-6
TGTGCCAGCAGCTCGGACTCGATCTACAATGAGCAGTTCTTC
CASSSDSIYNEQFF
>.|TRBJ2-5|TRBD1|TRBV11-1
TGTGCCAGCAGTTTGCCGGGACAGGGCATTGAGACCCAGTACTTC
CASSLPGQGIETQYF
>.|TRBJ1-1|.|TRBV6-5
TGTGCCAGCACCTTCGGGTACACTGAAGCTTTCTTT
CASTFGYTEAFF
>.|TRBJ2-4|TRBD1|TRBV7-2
TGTGCCAGCAGCGCCCAGGGGGCGAACATTCAGTACTTC
CASSAQGANIQYF
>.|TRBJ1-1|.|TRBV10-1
TGCGCCAGCAGTCTGGACAGGAACACTGAAGCTTTCTTT
CASSLDRNTEAFF
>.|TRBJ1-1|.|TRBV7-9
TGTGCCAGCAGAACCGGAGAAGGGGCTGAAGCTTTCTTT
CASRTGEGAEAFF
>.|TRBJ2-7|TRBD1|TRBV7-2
TGTGCCAGCACACAACAGGGGCTCTACGAGCAGTACTTC
CASTQQGLYEQYF
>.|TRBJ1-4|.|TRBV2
TGTGCCAGCTTTAAGACTCGACTGTTTTTT
CASFKTRLFF
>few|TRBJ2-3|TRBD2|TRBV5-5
TGTGCCAGCAGCTTGGGACTAGCGGGAGGGGAGGATACGCAGTATTTT
CASSLGLAGGEDTQYF
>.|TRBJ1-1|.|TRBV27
TGTGCCAGCAGTTTCTTGGGAGGCACTGAAGCTTTCTTT
CASSFLGGTEAFF
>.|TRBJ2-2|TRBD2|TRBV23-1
TGCGCCAGCAGTCACCAGACTAGCGGGGGGACCGACACCGGGGAGCTGTTTTTT
CASSHQTSGGTDTGELFF
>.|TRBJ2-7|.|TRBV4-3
TGCGCCAGCAGCTATGATCGAGCCGGCTACGAGCAGTACTTC
CASSYDRAGYEQYF
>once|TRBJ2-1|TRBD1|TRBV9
TGTGCCAGCGAATCCGGGACAGTCTACAATGAGCAGTTCTTC
CASESGTVYNEQFF
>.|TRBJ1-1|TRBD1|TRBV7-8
TGTGCCAGCAGCCTTAGACAGGGTGTATCAGCTTTCTTT
CASSLRQGVSAFF
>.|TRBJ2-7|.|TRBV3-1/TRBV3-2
TGTGCCAGCAGCCAAGAAAGTGGGCCCATGTACGAGCAGTACTTC
CASSQESGPMYEQYF
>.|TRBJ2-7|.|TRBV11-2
TGTGCCAGCAGCTTAGATATACGTAGCCACGAGCAGTACTTC
CASSLDIRSHEQYF
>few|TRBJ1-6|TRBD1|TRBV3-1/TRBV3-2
TGTGCCAGCAGCCAAGGAGTACCAGGGGGGTTTTCCTATAATTCACCCCTCCACTTT
CASSQGVPGGFSYNSPLHF
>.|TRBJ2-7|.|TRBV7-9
TGTGCCAGCAGCTTAGCGCCTGCCCGGGGTGGGCAGTACTTC
CASSLAPARGGQYF
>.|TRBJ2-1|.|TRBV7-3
TGTGCCAGCAGCCTTGCCGGTTTTGGGTCAGGGGCGTTGAATGAGCAGTTCTTC
CASSLAGFGSGALNEQFF
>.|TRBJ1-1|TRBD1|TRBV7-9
TGTGCCAGCAGCCACGGGACAGGGGGTAGAAGGGCTGAAGCTTTCTTT
CASSHGTGGRRAEAFF
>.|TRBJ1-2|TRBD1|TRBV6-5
TGTGCCAGCAGAAGGGGACAGCAAAACTATGGCTACACCTTC
CASRRGQQNYGYTF
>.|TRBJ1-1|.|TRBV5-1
TGCGCCAGCAGCTTGGTAGCTGGCAGTAACACTGAAGCTTTCTTT
CASSLVAGSNTEAFF
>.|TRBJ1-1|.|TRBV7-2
TGTGCCAGCACCCTCCCAGGGCTGGAAACTGAAGCTTTCTTT
CASTLPGLETEAFF
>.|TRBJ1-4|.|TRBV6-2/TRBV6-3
TGTGCCAGCAGTATCCACGGGATTAATGAAAAACTGTTTTTT
CASSIHGINEKLFF
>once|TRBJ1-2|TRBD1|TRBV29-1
TGCAGCGTTGTGACAGGGGCAACTAACTATGGCTACACCTTC
CSVVTGATNYGYTF
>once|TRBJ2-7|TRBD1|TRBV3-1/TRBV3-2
TGTGCCAGCAGCCCTGGACAGGGCCCTTCCTACGAGCAGTACTTC
CASSPGQGPSYEQYF
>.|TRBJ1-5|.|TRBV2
TGTGCCAGCAGTTCCGACAGGTCCGGTCAGCCCCAGCATTTT
CASSSDRSGQPQHF
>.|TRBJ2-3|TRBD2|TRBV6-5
TGTGCCAGCAGTTACTCTCCAGGACTAGGGACAGATACGCAGTATTTT
CASSYSPGLGTDTQYF
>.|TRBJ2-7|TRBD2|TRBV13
TGTGCCAGCAGCTTGTCTCTCCGGGCGCTAGCGGGAGGAGGTGAGCAGTACTTC
CASSLSLRALAGGGEQYF
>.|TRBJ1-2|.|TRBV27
TGTGCCAGCAGTTTCGCCGACAGGATTTATGGCTACACCTTC
CASSFADRIYGYTF
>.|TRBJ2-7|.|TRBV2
TGTGCCAGCAGCGCCGGGACGGGAGACTACGAGCAGTACTTC
CASSAGTGDYEQYF
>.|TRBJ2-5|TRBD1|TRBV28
TGTGCCAGCAGTTTAAGCGGACAGGGCCAAGAGACCCAGTACTTC
CASSLSGQGQETQYF
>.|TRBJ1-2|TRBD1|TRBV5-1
TGCGCCAGCAGACCCGACGGGAGACAGGGAGTTATTAACTATGGCTACACCTTC
CASRPDGRQGVINYGYTF
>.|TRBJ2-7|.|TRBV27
TGTGCCAGCAGTATATCCCTGGGAGCGGTCCGCTCCTACGAGCAGTACTTC
CASSISLGAVRSYEQYF
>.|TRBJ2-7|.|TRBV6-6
TGTGCCAGCAGTTCCGTAATCTACGAGCAGTACTTC
CASSSVIYEQYF
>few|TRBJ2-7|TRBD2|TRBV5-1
TGCGCCAGCAGCCTCAGAGGACTAGCGGACCTCTACGAGCAGTACTTC
CASSLRGLADLYEQYF
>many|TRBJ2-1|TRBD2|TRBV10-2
TGCGCCAGCAGTTTAGGACTAGCCTACAATGAGCAGTTCTTC
CASSLGLAYNEQFF
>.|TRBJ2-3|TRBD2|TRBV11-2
TGTGCCAGCAGCTCTATAAGCGGGGGGACAGATACGCAGTATTTT
CASSSISGGTDTQYF
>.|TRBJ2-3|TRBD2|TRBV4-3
TGCGCCAGCAGCCAAGCGACTAGCGGGAGGGCAGATACGCAGTATTTT
CASSQATSGRADTQYF
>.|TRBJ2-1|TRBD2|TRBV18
TGTGCCAGCTCACCACCGGTAGCGGGGGGGGGTGAGCAGTTCTTC
CASSPPVAGGGEQFF
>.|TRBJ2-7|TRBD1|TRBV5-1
TGCGCCAGCAGTTGGACCGGGACAGGGTCCTACGAGCAGTACTTC
CASSWTGTGSYEQYF
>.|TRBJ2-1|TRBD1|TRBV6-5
TGTGCCAGCAGCGCCATCAGGGGGCTGAGTGAGCAGTTCTTC
CASSAIRGLSEQFF
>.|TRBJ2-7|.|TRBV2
TGTGCCAGCAGCCCATATACTTCCTCCTACGAGCAGTACTTC
CASSPYTSSYEQYF
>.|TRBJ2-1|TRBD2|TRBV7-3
TGTGCCAGCAGTTATAGCGGGAGGGCCCATGAGCAGTTCTTC
CASSYSGRAHEQFF
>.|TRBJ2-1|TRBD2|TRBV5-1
TGCGCCAGCAGCGAGGGACTAGCCTCAAGACGCAATGAGCAGTTCTTC
CASSEGLASRRNEQFF
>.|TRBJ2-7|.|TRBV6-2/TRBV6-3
TGTGCCAGCAGTTATGTCAACGAGCAGTACTTC
CASSYVNEQYF
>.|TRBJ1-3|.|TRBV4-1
TGCGCCAGCAGCCAAGAGCGGGGGGCTGGAAACACCATATATTTT
CASSQERGAGNTIYF
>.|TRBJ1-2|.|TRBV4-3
TGCGCCAGCAGCCAGGCCGGGACTCCTAACTATGGCTACACCTTC
CASSQAGTPNYGYTF
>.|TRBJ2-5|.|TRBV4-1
TGCGCCAGCAGCCAAGACAGGGGAACACGGACCCAGTACTTC
CASSQDRGTRTQYF
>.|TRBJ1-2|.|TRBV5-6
TGTGCCAGCAGCTTGATACGACGGCGCGGCGAGACTAACTATGGCTACACCTTC
CASSLIRRRGETNYGYTF
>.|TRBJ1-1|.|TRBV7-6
TGTGCCAGCAGCCGAATAGGGGGAAACATTAACACTGAAGCTTTCTTT
CASSRIGGNINTEAFF
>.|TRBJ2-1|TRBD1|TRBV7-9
TGTGCCAGCACTAACCGACAGGGAAGCTCCTACAATGAGCAGTTCTTC
CASTNRQGSSYNEQFF
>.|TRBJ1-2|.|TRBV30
TGTGCCTGGCAAGAGGGTAGCTATGGCTACACCTTC
CAWQEGSYGYTF
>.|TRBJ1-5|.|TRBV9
TGTGCCAGCAGCGTAGAAGGGCTCGCGGGGCCCCAGCATTTT
CASSVEGLAGPQHF
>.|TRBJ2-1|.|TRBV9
TGTGCCAGCAGTAGAGGGAGCAATGAGCAGTTCTTC
CASSRGSNEQFF
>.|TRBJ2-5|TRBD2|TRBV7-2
TGTGCCAGCAGCAAACGACTAGCGGGGGGGCATGAGACCCAGTACTTC
CASSKRLAGGHETQYF
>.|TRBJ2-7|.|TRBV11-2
TGTGCCAGCAGTAAAGAGTACGAGCAGTACTTC
CASSKEYEQYF
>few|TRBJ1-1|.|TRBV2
TGTGCCAGCCGCCCCGGGACAAAAAGGATCACTGAAGCTTTCTTT
CASRPGTKRITEAFF